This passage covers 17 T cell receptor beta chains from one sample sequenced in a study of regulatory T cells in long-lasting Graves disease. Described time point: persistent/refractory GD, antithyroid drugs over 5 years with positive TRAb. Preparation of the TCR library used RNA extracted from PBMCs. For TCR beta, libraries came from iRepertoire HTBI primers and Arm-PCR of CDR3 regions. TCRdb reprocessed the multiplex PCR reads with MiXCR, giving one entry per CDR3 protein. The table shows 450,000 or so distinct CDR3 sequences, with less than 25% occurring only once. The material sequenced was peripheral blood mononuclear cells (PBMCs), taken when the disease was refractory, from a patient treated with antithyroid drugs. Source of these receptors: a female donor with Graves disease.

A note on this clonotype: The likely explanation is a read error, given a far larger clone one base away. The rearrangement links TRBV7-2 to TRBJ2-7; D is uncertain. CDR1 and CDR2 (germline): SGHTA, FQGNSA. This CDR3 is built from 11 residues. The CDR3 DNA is TGTGCCGGCAGCTTAGTTGACGAGCAGTACTTC. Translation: CAGSLVDEQYF.

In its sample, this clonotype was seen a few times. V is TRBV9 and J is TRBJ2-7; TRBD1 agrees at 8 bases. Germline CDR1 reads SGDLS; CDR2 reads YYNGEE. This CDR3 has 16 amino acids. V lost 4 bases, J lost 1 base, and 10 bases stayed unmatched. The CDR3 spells CASSLRAGTGSYEQYF. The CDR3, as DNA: TGTGCCAGCAGCTTAAGGGCCGGGACAGGTTCCTACGAGCAGTACTTC.

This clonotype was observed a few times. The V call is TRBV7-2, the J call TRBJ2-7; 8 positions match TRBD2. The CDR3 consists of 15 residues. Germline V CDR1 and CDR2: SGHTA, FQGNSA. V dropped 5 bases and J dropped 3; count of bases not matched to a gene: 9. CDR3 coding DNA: TGTGCCAGCAGCCCCTCGGGTAGCGGGATCTACGAGCAGTACTTC. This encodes CASSPSGSGIYEQYF.

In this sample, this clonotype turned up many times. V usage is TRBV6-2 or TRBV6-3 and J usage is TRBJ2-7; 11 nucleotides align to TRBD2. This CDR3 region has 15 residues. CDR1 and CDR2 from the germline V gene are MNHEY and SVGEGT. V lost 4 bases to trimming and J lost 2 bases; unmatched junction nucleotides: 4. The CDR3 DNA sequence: TGTGCCAGCAGTTGGGGACTAGCGGAGGCCTACGAGCAGTACTTC. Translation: CASSWGLAEAYEQYF.

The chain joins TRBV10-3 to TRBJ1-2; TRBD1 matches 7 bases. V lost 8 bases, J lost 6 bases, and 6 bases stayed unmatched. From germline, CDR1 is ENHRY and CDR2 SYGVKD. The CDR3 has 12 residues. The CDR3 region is CAIGGGQNGYTF. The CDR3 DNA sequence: TGTGCCATCGGAGGGGGCCAGAATGGCTACACCTTC.

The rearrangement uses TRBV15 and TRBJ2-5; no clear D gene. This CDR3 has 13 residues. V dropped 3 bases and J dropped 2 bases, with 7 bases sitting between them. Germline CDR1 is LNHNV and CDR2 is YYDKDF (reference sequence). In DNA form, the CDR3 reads TGTGCCACCAGCAGCCAACAGCAAGAGACCCAGTACTTC. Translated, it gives CATSSQQQETQYF.

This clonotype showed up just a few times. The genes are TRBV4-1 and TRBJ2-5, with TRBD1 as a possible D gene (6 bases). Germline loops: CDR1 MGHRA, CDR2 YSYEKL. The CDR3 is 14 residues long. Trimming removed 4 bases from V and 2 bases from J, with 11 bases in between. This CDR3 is CASSPAQGQETQYF. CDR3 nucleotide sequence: TGCGCCAGCAGCCCGGCACAGGGACAAGAGACCCAGTACTTC.

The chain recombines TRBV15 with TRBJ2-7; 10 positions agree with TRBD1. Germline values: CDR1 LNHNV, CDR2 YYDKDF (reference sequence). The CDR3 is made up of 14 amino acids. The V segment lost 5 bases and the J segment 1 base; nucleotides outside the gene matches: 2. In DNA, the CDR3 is TGTGCCACCAGCTGGGGACAGGGGTCCTACGAGCAGTACTTC. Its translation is CATSWGQGSYEQYF.

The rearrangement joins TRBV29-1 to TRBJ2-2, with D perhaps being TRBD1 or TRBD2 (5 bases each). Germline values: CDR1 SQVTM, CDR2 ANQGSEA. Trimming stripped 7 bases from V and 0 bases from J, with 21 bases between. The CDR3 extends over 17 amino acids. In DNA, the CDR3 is TGCAGCGCATCGGCAGCTTCCGGGACGGCGAACACCGGGGAGCTGTTTTTT. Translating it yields CSASAASGTANTGELFF.

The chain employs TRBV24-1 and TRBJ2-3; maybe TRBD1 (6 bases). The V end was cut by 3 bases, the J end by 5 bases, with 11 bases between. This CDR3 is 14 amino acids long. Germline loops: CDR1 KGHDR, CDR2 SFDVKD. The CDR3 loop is CATSDPSRGDTQYF. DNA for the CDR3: TGTGCCACCAGTGATCCCTCCAGGGGAGATACGCAGTATTTT.

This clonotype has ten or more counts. CDR3: CASSLTGTEQYF. In nucleotides, the CDR3 is TGCGCCAGCAGCTTGACAGGGACCGAGCAGTACTTC. The chain links TRBV5-1 to TRBJ2-7; TRBD1 is a possible D gene (6 bases). V was pared by 1 base and J by 6 bases, with 8 bases between. This CDR3 comprises 12 residues. CDR1 is SGHRS and CDR2 is YFSETQ in the germline V gene.

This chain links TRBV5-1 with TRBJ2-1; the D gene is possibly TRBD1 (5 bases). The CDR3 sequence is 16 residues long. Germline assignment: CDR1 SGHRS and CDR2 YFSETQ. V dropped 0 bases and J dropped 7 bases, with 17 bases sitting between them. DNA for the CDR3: TGCGCCAGCAGCTTGGGCCCATCATTTGGGGCGAATGAGCAGTTCTTC. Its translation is CASSLGPSFGANEQFF.

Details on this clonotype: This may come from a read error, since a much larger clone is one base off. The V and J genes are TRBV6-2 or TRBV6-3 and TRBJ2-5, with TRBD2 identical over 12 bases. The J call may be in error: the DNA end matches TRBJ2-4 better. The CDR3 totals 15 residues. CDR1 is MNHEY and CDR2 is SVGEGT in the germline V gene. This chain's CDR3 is CASSYRLAGGDIQYF. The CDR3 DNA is TGTGCCAGCAGTTACCGGCTAGCGGGGGGGGACATTCAGTACTTC.

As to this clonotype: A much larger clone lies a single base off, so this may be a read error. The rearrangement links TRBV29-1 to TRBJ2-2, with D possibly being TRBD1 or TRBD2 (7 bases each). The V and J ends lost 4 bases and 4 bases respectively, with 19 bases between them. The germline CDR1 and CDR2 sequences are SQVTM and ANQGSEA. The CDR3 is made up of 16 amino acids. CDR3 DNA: TGCAGCGTTGTGAAGGGAGGGGGCAGGGTCACCGGGGAGCTGTTTTTT. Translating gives CSVVKGGGRVTGELFF.

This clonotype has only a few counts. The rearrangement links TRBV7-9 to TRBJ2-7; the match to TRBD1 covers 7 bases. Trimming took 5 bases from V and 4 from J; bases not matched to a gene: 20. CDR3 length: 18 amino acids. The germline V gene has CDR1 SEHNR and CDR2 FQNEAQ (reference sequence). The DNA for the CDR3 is TGTGCCAGCAGCCCCTATCCGGAAACGGCAGGGGGTAGATACGAGCAGTACTTC. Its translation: CASSPYPETAGGRYEQYF.

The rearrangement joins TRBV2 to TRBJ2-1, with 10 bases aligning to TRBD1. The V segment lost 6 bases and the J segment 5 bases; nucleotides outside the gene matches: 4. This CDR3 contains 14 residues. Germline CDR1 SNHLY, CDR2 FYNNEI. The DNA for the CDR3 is TGTGCCAGCAGGAGACAGGGGGCCAACAATGAGCAGTTCTTC. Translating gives CASRRQGANNEQFF.

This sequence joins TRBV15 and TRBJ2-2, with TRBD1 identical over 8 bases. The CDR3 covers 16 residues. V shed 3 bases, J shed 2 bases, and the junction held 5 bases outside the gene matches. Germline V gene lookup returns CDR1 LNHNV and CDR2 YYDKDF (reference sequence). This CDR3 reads CATSRAGQANTGELFF. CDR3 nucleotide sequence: TGTGCCACCAGCAGGGCGGGACAGGCAAACACCGGGGAGCTGTTTTTT.